This TCR beta chain came from a study of cytomegalovirus exposure and HLA in healthy donors. The study's findings and limits: As was reported, the classifier diagnosed cytomegalovirus status with high specificity and sensitivity. Associated with cytomegalovirus, according to the listing, were 170 or so TCR beta chains.

On this clone itself: Its antigen remains unidentified.

Libraries were prepared by immunoSEQ multiplex PCR; TCRdb keeps only in-frame clonotypes and omits some of them. The data show 70,000 or so clones, roughly 93% seen once. The donors belonged to the roughly 120-subject validation cohort, separate from the 666-subject first cohort. V gave up 0 bases and J gave up 6 bases; unmatched junction bases: 8. Germline-derived CDR1 and CDR2 are LGHNA and YSLEER. The CDR3 spans 16 residues. The sample comprised PBMCs. The sequence was collected from a woman between 18 and 30 years old in good health and CMV-seronegative. The chain couples TRBV4-3 to TRBJ2-3; the match to TRBD1 covers 8 bases. For the CDR3, the DNA is TGCGCCAGCAGCCAAGATAGGAGAGACAGGGGTGATACGCAGTATTTT. Amino acids: CASSQDRRDRGDTQYF.